This section outlines one T cell receptor beta chain sequence together with its context. CDR1 is LNHNV, CDR2 YYDKDF, per germline (reference sequence). The CDR3 is made up of 16 amino acids. V was shortened by 1 base and J by 6 bases, with 16 bases between the two germline ends. MiXCR, applied by TCRdb to the 5' RACE reads, yields one record per CDR3 protein. Of some 570,000 distinct CDR3 sequences in the sample, around 22% were seen once. The data were taken from a study of identical twins. These data also featured in a second study, about yellow fever vaccine responses in identical twins.

The TCR sequence derives from a woman aged 18-30 years in good health. This chain connects TRBV15 to TRBJ2-1, with D tentatively TRBD2 (7 bases). The sequenced material came from CD4+ T cells sorted from blood. CDR3 nucleotides: TGTGCCACCAGCAGAGCCGGATGGAGGGGGGGCAATGAGCAGTTCTTC. It specifies CATSRAGWRGGNEQFF. The full variable domain, its missing parts supplied by reference TRBV15 and TRBJ2-1, is DAMVIQNPRYQVTQFGKPVTLSCSQTLNHNVMYWYQQKSSQAPKLLFHYYDKDFNNEADTPDNFQSRRPNTSFCFLDIRSPGLGDTAMYLCATSRAGWRGGNEQFFGPGTRLTVL.